This TCR beta chain comes out of a study of blood T cell repertoires in COVID-19. Study-level information: Samples of COVID-19 (acute and convalescent) were obtained from the United States, Italy and Spain. Sources were T cells, B-cell-depleted T cells, or PBMCs; the material itself was cDNA or gDNA.

Original handling: Scientists estimated how many nucleated cells there were by amplifying reference gene primers. Assay used: immunoSEQ multiplex PCR; TCRdb lists only in-frame clones, some missing. Clonal size and the V and J genes are those of that table, whereas D and trimming came from the DNA. The table records about 210,000 clones, 84% of them present only once. CDR1 and CDR2 (germline): SEHNR, FQNEAQ (reference sequence). The V end lost 5 bases, the J end lost 8 bases, and 10 bases lay between the germline ends. The CDR3 loop spans 13 amino acids. Seattle patient enrollment occurred during active infection, with longitudinal follow-up thereafter.

This clonotype was obtained from a woman of 80 years or more with COVID-19, enrolled during active disease. This chain joins TRBV7-9 and TRBJ1-6, with D hard to call. Sequenced input: peripheral blood. The chain's CDR3 is CASSPLLDSPLHF. CDR3 DNA sequence: TGTGCCAGCAGCCCTCTCCTTGATTCACCCCTCCACTTT.